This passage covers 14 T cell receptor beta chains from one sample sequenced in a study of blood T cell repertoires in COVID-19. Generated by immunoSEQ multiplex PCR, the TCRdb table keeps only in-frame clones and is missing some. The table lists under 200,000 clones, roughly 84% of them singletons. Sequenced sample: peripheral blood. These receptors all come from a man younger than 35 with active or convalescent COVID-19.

This chain's CDR3 is CASSETVTGAQHF. The CDR3 DNA reads as TGTGCCAGCAGTGAAACAGTGACAGGGGCCCAGCATTTT. The V call is TRBV6-1, the J call TRBJ1-5; 8 bases fit TRBD1. Germline loops: CDR1 MNHNS, CDR2 SASEGT. V lost 2 bases to trimming and J lost 11 bases; unmatched junction nucleotides: 5. This CDR3 has 13 amino acids.

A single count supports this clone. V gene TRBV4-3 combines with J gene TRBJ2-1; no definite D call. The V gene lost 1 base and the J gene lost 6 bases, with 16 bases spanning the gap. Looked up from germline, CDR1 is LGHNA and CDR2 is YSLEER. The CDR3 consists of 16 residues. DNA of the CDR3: TGCGCCAGCAGCCAAGGATCGCCCAATTCGGTCAATGAGCAGTTCTTC. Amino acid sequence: CASSQGSPNSVNEQFF.

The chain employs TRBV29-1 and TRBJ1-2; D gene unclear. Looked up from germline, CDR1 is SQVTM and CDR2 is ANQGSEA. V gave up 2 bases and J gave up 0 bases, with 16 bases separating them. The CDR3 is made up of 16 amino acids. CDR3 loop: CSVEWAREDANYGYTF. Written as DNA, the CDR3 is TGCAGCGTTGAATGGGCCAGAGAAGACGCTAACTATGGCTACACCTTC.

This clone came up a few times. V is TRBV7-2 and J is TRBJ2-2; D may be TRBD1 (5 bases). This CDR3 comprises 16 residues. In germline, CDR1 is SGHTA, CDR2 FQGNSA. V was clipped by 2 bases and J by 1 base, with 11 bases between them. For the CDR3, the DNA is TGTGCCAGCAGCTTAATGTCCAGGGTGAACACCGGGGAGCTGTTTTTT. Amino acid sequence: CASSLMSRVNTGELFF.

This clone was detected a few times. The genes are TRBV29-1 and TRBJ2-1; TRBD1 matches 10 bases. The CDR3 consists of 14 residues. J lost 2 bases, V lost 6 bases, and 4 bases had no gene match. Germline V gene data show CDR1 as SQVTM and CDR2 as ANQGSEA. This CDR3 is CSVTGTGAYNEQFF. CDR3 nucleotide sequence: TGCAGCGTCACCGGGACAGGGGCCTACAATGAGCAGTTCTTC.

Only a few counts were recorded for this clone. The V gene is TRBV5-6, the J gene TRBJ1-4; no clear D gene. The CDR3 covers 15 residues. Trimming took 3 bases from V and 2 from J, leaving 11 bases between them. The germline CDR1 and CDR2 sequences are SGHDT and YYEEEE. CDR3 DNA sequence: TGTGCCAGCAGCTCCATTAGAGGGACTAATGAAAAACTGTTTTTT. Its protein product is CASSSIRGTNEKLFF.

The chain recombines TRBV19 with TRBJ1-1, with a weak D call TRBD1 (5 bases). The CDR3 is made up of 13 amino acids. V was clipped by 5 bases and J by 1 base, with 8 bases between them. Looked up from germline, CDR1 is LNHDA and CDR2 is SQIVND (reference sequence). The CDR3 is CASSFTGNTEAFF. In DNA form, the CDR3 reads TGTGCCAGTAGTTTTACAGGGAACACTGAAGCTTTCTTT.

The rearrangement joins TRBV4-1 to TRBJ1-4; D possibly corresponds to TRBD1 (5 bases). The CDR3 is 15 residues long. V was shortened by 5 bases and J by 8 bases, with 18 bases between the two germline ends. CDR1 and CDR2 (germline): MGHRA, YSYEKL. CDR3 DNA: TGCGCCAGCAGCATCACGGGTCCCGGGGGGGAAAAACTGTTTTTT. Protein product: CASSITGPGGEKLFF.

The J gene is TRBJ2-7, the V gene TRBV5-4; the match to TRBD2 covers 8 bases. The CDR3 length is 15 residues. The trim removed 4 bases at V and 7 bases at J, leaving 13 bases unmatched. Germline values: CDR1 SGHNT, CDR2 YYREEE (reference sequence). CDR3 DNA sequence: TGTGCCAGCAGCGCCGGGGGGGCGATTTATGAGGAGCAGTACTTC. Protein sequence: CASSAGGAIYEEQYF.

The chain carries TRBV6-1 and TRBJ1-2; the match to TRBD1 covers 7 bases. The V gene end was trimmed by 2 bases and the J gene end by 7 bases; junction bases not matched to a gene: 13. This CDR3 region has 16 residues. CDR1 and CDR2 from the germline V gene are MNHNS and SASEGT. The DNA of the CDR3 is TGTGCCAGCAGTGAATATGTATTCACGACAGGGCCTGGCTACACCTTC. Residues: CASSEYVFTTGPGYTF.

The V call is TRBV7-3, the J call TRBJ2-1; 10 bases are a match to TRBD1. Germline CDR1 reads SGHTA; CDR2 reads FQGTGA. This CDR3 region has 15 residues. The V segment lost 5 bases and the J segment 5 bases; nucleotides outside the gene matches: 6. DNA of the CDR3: TGTGCCAGCAGCCCCGGGACAGGGGCGCACAATGAGCAGTTCTTC. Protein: CASSPGTGAHNEQFF.

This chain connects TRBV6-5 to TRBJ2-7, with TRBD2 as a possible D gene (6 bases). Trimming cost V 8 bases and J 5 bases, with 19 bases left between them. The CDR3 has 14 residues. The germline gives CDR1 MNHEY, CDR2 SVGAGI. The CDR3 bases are TGTGCCAGCGCCCACAATCCGGGGGTGAACGAGCAGTACTTC. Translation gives CASAHNPGVNEQYF.

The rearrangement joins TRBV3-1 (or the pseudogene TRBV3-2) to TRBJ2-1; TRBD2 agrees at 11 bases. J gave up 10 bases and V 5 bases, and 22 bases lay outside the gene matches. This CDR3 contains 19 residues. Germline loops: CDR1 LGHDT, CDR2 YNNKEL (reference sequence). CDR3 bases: TGTGCCAGCAGCGCGCCTCTAGCGGGGGGTCTTCTGACGGCCTCGGAGCAGTTCTTC. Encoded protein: CASSAPLAGGLLTASEQFF.

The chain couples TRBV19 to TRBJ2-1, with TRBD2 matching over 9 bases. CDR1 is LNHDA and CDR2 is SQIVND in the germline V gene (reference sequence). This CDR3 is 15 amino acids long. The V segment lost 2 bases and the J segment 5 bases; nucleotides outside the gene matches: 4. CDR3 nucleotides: TGTGCCAGTAGTATAAGGCTAGCGGGAAACAATGAGCAGTTCTTC. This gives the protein CASSIRLAGNNEQFF.